This entry is about one T cell receptor (beta chain). No cognate antigen has been identified for it. Base qualities are not at hand, and no much larger clone is one base apart. The data derive from a study of CD8 T cell repertoires and HIV-1 epitope variants (dated by TCRdb to the early 2020s). Study-level background: In separate culture wells, T cells were stimulated with each of twenty-five peptides that represented autologous and known Gag and Nef epitope variants. The epitopes tested were three Gag epitope families plus Nef HW9 and YT9. For 10 days the cultures were kept in IMDM with gentamicin, and on days 3 and 7 half of the media was changed with IL-2, IL-7 and IL-15 added. T cells were enriched using the EasySep Human T Cell Enrichment Kit and were co-cultured with equal numbers of autologous T cell-negative cells serving as antigen-presenting cells. A 1M T cell aliquot was kept as an uncultured baseline condition, separate from the approximately 80 T cell cultures. The control conditions were a CMV, EBV and flu peptide pool, the Ebola AY9 epitope as a negative control, and a well with no peptide. Running each culture condition in triplicate, except for one peptide done in duplicate, gave a total of about 75 T cell cultures.

The EasySep Human CD8+ T Cell Enrichment Kit was used on day 10 to isolate CD8+ T cells from every culture. What the authors observed across the whole study: Of the nine antigen-specific TCR beta clonotypes identified, five to seven appeared cross-reactive for autologous or known escape epitope variants. Only TCR beta chains were identified by the assay, and proliferation to antigen, not T cell function or cytokine profile, was indicated. Five clonotypes recognized the Nef KF9 family and one clonotype recognized the HW9 family, while no responses were seen to the TAALDMSHF plasma variant.

Sequencing of TCR beta CDR3 regions was performed at survey depth on the immunoSEQ platform. The QIAamp DNA micro kit was used to extract genomic DNA from every cultured and uncultured CD8+ T cell population. Processing in the source paper ran as follows. Any sample with under 5,000 productive reads was excluded, and this exclusion removed about 6.5% of the roughly 75 cultures stimulated with HIV peptides. A MANAFEST web app trimmed sequences to CDR3 and removed nonproductive sequences, CDR3s under 5 amino acids, and those not starting C or ending F/W. Clonotypes were classified as antigen-specific only if expansion was observed in at least 2 of 3 replicates versus the no-peptide control at FDR 0.01, only within one epitope family. Specific clonotypes also needed at least fivefold higher frequency than in wells stimulated with peptides from other epitope families. The table was pulled from immuneACCESS by TCRdb, which kept in-frame rearrangements only. Such tables lose some clones; where checked, under half of the loss comes from unresolved V genes, and the rest has no known cause. D and trimming come from the DNA, and the V and J calls and clone size come from that table. The sample includes 4,000 or so clones, with 65% to 70% observed a single time. The top ten constitute approximately 40% of the sample.

From its cysteine to its phenylalanine, the CDR3 spans 13 amino acids. The sequence is cut down to CDR3 DNA, 39 bases in frame from base 1. CDR1 is given as SGHDN and CDR2 as FVKESK, both from the germline V gene. V is cut by 2 bases and J by 2 bases, and the space between the germline ends is 7 bases. Sequenced input: cultured CD8+ T cells derived from PBMCs. The rearranged segments are TRBV14 and TRBJ2-7; a tentative D call is TRBD1 (5 bases match). The sequence came from a male donor with HIV. The CDR3 is CASSQQGTYEQYF. The nucleotide sequence is TGTGCCAGCAGCCAACAGGGTACCTACGAGCAGTACTTC.